This T cell receptor beta chain was documented in a study of regulatory T cells in long-lasting Graves disease. The CDR3 is made up of 18 amino acids. Germline V gene lookup returns CDR1 SEHNR and CDR2 FQNEAQ (reference sequence). Trimming cost V 5 bases and J 4 bases; bases outside gene matches: 16. Described time point: newly diagnosed GD, antithyroid drugs for less than 3 months. With RNA extracted from PBMCs as input, the TCR library was made. The authors built TCR beta libraries using iRepertoire HTBI primers and Arm-PCR of CDR3 regions. Via MiXCR, TCRdb re-called the multiplex PCR reads, giving one row per CDR3 protein. The table records approximately 230,000 distinct CDR3 sequences, around 18% of them present only once.

The source is a female donor with Graves disease. The specimen comprised peripheral blood mononuclear cells (PBMCs), sampled at new diagnosis, from a patient treated with antithyroid drugs. The rearrangement joins TRBV7-9 to TRBJ2-3; 9 bases agree with TRBD2. As DNA, the CDR3 is TGTGCCAGCAGCCTCGTGGGGCGGGAGGGGACTCGCCCAGATACGCAGTATTTT. The encoded protein is CASSLVGREGTRPDTQYF.